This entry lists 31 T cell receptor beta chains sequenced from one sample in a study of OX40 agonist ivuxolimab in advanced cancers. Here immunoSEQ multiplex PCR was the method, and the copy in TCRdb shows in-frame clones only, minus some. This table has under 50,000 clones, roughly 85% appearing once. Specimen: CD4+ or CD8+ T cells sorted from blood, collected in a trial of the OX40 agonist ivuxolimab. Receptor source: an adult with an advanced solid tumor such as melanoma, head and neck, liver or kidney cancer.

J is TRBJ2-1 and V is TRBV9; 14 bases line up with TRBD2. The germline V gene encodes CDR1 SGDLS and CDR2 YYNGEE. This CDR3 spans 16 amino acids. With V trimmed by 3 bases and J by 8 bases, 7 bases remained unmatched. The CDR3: CASSEPGLAGADEQFF. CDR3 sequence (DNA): TGTGCCAGCAGCGAACCGGGACTAGCGGGAGCGGATGAGCAGTTCTTC.

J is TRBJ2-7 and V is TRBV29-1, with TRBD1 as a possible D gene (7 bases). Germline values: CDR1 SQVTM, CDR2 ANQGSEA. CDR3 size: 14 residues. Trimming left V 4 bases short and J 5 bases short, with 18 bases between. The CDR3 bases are TGCAGCGTTGGGAGGCCGGGGGACAGCCACGAGCAGTACTTC. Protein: CSVGRPGDSHEQYF.

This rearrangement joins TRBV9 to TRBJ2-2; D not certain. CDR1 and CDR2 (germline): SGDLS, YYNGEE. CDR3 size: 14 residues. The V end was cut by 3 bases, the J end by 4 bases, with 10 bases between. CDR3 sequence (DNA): TGTGCCAGCAGCGAGCAGGCTAGCACCGGGGAGCTGTTTTTT. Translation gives CASSEQASTGELFF.

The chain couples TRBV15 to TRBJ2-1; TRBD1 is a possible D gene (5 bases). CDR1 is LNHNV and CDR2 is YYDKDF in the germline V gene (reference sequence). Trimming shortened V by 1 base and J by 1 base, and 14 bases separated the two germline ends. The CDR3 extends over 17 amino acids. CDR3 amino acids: CATSRGISGSSYNEQFF. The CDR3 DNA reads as TGTGCCACCAGCAGAGGGATTTCAGGGTCATCCTACAATGAGCAGTTCTTC.

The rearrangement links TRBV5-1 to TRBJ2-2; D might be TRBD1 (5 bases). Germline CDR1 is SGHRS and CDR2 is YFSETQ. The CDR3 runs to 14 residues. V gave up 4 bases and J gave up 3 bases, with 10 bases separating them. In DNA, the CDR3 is TGCGCCAGCAGCCCGGAAGGGGACACCGGGGAGCTGTTTTTT. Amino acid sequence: CASSPEGDTGELFF.

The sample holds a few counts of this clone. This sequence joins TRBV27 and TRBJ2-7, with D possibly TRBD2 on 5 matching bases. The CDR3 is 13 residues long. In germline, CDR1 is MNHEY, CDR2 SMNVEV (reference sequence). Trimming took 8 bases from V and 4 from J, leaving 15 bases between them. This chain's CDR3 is CASGFGRRYEQYF. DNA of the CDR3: TGTGCCAGCGGCTTTGGCAGGAGGTACGAGCAGTACTTC.

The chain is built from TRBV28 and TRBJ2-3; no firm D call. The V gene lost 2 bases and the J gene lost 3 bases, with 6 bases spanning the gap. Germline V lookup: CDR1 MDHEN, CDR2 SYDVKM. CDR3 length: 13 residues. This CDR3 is CASSLQWTDTQYF. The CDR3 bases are TGTGCCAGCAGTTTACAATGGACAGATACGCAGTATTTT.

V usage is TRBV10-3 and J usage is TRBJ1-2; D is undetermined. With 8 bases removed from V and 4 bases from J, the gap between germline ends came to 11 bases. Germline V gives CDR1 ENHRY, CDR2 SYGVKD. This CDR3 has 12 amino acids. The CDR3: CAIRSDSYGYTF. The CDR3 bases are TGTGCCATCCGTTCCGATTCCTATGGCTACACCTTC.

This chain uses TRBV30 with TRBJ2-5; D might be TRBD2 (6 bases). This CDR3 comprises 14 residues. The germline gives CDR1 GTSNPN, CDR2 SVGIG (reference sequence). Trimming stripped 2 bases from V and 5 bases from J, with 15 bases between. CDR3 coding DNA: TGTGCCTGGAGTCCCCCGACTAGGACGGAGACCCAGTACTTC. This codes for CAWSPPTRTETQYF.

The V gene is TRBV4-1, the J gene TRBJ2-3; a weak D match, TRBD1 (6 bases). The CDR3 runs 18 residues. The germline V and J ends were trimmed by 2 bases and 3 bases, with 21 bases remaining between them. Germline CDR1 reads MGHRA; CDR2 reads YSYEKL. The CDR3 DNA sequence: TGCGCCAGCAGCCAAATAATGGGGCAGTACCAGGGGACAGATACGCAGTATTTT. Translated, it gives CASSQIMGQYQGTDTQYF.

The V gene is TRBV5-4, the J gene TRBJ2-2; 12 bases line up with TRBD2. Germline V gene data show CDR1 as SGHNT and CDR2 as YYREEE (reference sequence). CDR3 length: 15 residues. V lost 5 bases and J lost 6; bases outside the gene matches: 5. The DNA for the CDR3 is TGTGCCAGCAGTTCCGGACTAGCGGGATCCGGGGAGCTGTTTTTT. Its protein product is CASSSGLAGSGELFF.

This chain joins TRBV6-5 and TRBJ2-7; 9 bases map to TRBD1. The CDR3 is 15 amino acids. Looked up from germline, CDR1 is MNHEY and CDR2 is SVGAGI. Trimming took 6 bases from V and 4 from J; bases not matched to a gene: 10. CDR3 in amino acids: CASRGTGGVEYEQYF. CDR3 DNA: TGTGCCAGCAGGGGTACAGGGGGCGTCGAATACGAGCAGTACTTC.

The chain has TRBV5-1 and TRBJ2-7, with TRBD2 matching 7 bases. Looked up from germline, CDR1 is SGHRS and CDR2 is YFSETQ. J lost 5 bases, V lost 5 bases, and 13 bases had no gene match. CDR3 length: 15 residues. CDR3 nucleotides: TGCGCCAGCAGTCAAATAGCGGGCCAGAAGGACGAGCAGTACTTC. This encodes CASSQIAGQKDEQYF.

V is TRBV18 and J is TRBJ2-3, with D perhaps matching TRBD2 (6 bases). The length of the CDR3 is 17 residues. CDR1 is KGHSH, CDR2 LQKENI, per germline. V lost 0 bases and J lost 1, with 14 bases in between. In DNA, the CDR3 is TGTGCCAGCTCACCACCCTCGCGGAGGGGAGGCACAGATACGCAGTATTTT. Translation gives CASSPPSRRGGTDTQYF.

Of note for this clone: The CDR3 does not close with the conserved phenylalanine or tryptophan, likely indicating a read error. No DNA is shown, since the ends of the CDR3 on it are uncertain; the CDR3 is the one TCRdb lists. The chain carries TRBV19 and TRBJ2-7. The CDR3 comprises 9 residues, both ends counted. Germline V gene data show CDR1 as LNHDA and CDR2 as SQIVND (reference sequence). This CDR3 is CASSMPSRD.

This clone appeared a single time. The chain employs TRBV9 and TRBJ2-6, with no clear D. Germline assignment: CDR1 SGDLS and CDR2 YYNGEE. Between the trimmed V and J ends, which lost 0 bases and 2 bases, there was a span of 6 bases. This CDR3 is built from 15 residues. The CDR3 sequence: CASSVDIAGANVLTF. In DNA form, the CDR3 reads TGTGCCAGCAGCGTAGACATCGCTGGGGCCAACGTCCTGACTTTC.

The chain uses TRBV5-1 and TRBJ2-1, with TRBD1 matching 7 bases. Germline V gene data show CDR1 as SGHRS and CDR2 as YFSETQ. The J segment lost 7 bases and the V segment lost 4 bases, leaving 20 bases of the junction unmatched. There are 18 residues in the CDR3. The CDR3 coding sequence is TGCGCCAGCAGCAAGGGACAGCCTAGTCGGTTGTTTGATAATGAGCAGTTCTTC. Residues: CASSKGQPSRLFDNEQFF.

This CDR3 is CASSLGLAASYEQYF. The CDR3, as DNA: TGTGCCAGCAGCTTGGGACTAGCGGCCTCCTACGAGCAGTACTTC. The J gene is TRBJ2-7, the V gene TRBV5-6, with 9 bases identical to TRBD2. V lost 0 bases and J lost 0; bases outside the gene matches: 1. The CDR3 runs to 15 residues. Germline-derived CDR1 and CDR2 are SGHDT and YYEEEE.

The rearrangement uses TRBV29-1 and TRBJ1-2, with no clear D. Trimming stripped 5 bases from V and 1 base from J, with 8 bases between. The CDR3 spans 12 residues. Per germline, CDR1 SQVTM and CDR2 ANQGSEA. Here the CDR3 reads CSVHQFNYGYTF. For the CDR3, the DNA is TGCAGCGTTCATCAGTTTAACTATGGCTACACCTTC.

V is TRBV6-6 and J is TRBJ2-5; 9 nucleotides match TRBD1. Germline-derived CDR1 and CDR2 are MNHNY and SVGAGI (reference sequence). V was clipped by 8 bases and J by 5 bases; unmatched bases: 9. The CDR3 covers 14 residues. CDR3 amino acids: CASGRTGAGETQYF. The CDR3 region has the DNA TGTGCCAGCGGCCGGACAGGGGCGGGCGAGACCCAGTACTTC.

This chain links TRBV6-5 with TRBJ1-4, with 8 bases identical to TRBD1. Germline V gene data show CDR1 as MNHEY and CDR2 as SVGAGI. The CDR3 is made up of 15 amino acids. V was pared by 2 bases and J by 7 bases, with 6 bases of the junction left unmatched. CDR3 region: CASSYRHRGSEKLFF. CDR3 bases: TGTGCCAGCAGTTACCGGCACAGGGGGAGTGAAAAACTGTTTTTT.

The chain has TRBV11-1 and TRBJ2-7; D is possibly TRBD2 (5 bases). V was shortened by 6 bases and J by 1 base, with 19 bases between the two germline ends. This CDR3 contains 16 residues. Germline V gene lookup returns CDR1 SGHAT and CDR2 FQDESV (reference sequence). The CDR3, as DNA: TGTGCCAGCAGTAGAGGACTTCCCCCAAATTCCTACGAGCAGTACTTC. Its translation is CASSRGLPPNSYEQYF. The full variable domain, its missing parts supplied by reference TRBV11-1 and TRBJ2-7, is EAEVAQSPRYKITEKSQAVAFWCDPISGHATLYWYRQILGQGPELLVQFQDESVVDDSQLPKDRFSAERLKGVDSTLKIQPAELGDSAMYLCASSRGLPPNSYEQYFGPGTRLTVT.

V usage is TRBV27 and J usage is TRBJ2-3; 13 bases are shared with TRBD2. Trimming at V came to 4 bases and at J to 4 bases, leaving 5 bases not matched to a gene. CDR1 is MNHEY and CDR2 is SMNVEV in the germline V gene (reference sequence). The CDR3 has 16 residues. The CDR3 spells CASSSPTSGGADTQYF. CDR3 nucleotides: TGTGCCAGCAGTTCACCTACTAGCGGGGGGGCAGATACGCAGTATTTT.

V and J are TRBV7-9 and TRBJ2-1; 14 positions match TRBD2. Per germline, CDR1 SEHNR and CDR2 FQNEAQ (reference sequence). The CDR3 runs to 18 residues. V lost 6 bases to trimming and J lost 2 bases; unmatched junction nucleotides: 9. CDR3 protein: CASSAGTSGSGPYNEQFF. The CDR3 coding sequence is TGTGCCAGCAGTGCCGGGACTAGCGGGAGCGGGCCCTACAATGAGCAGTTCTTC.

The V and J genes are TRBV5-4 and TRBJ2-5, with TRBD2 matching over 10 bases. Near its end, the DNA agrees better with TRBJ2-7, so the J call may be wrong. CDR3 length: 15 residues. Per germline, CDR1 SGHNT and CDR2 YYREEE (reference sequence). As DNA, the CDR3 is TGTGCCAGCAGCTTGGGCAGCGGGAGGGCCTCCGAGCAGTACTTC. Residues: CASSLGSGRASEQYF.

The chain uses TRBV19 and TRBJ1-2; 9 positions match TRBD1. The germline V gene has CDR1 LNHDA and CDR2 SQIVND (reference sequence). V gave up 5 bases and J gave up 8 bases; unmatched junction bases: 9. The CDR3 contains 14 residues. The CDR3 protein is CASSGRTGEWGYTF. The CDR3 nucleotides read TGTGCCAGTAGTGGACGGACAGGGGAGTGGGGCTACACCTTC.

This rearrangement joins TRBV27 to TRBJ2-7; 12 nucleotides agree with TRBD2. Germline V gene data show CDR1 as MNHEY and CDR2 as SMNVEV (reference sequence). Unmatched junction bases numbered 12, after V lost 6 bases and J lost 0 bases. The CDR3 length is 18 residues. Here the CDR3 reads CASSRLASGGASSYEQYF. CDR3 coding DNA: TGTGCCAGCAGCCGTCTGGCTAGCGGGGGGGCCAGCTCCTACGAGCAGTACTTC.

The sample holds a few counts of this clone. DNA for the CDR3: TGTGCCTGGAGGTGGGGGACTGGGACTGAAGCTTTCTTT. It encodes CAWRWGTGTEAFF. This chain joins TRBV30 and TRBJ1-1; a possible D gene is TRBD1 (5 bases). Between the trimmed V and J ends, which lost 3 bases and 5 bases, there was a span of 13 bases. The CDR3 has 13 residues. The germline CDR1 and CDR2 sequences are GTSNPN and SVGIG (reference sequence). The full variable domain, with the rest looked up from reference TRBV30 and TRBJ1-1, is SQTIHQWPATLVQPVGSPLSLECTVEGTSNPNLYWYRQAAGRGLQLLFYSVGIGQISSEVPQNLSASRPQDRQFILSSKKLLLSDSGFYLCAWRWGTGTEAFFGQGTRLTVV.

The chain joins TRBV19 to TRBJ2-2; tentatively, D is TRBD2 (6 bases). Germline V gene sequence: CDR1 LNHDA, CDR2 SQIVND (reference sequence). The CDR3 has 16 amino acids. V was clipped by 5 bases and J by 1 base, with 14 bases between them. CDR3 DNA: TGTGCCAGTAGTCCCGGGAGCGGCCGGAACACCGGGGAGCTGTTTTTT. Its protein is CASSPGSGRNTGELFF.

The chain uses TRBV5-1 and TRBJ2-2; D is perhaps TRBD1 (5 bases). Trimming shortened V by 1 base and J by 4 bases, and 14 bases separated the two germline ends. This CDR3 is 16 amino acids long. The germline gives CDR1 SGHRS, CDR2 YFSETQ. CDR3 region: CASSLYRGIGTGELFF. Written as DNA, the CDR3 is TGCGCCAGCAGCTTGTATAGGGGAATCGGCACCGGGGAGCTGTTTTTT.

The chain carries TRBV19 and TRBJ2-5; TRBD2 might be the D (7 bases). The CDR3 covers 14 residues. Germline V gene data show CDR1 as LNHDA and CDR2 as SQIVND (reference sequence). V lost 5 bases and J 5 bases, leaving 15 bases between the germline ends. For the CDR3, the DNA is TGTGCCAGTAGTGGAGGGGGGGCCTCGGAGACCCAGTACTTC. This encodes CASSGGGASETQYF.